These 18 T cell receptor beta chains were all obtained from the same sample, sequenced in a study of early T cells in non-severe SARS-CoV-2 infection (dated by TCRdb to about 2021). The protocol used for the library was 5' RACE. Sequencing was carried out with a NextSeq 500. TCRdb redid the processing of the public reads, applying fastp at Q25 and MiXCR, and retained in-frame beta chains. Identical CDR3 proteins give one entry, which carries the most common genes and DNA. Recorded for this sample are 35,000 to 45,000 distinct CDR3 sequences; roughly 6% of them occurred a single time. The ten biggest clones cover 9.5% to 15% of the sample. The sample taken for sequencing was whole blood. The receptors were sampled from an adult who was a healthcare worker with PCR-confirmed SARS-CoV-2 infection or an uninfected control (not recorded which).

Concerning this clonotype itself: Being one base from a much bigger clone, this may be a read error. V gene TRBV5-1 combines with J gene TRBJ2-7; 10 bases are shared with TRBD1. CDR1 and CDR2 (germline): SGHRS, YFSETQ. V lost 0 bases, J lost 4 bases, and 13 bases stayed unmatched. This CDR3 spans 18 amino acids. The CDR3, as DNA: TGCGCCAGCAGCTTGGCCCTTGGTCTGGGACAGGGGACTTACGAGCAGTACTTC. Its protein product is CASSLALGLGQGTYEQYF.

On this clonotype: Being one base from a much bigger clone, this may be a read error. The chain couples TRBV5-6 to TRBJ2-1; tentative D call: TRBD1 (6 bases). The germline CDR1 and CDR2 sequences are SGHDT and YYEEEE. The CDR3 loop spans 13 amino acids. This CDR3 reads CASSLATGTELFF. The CDR3 DNA is TGTGCCAGCAGCTTGGCCACAGGGACCGAGCTGTTCTTC.

This clonotype was picked up a small number of times. The chain joins TRBV23-1 to TRBJ2-7; 11 bases are shared with TRBD1. TRBV23-1 is placed among ORFs of uncertain function. The length of the CDR3 is 13 residues. After removal of 8 bases from V and 3 bases from J, the junction contained 3 bases not matched to a gene. The CDR3 DNA is TGCGCCAGCGGACAGGGGGCCAACTACGAGCAGTACTTC. Its protein product is CASGQGANYEQYF.

This clonotype was seen repeatedly, ten times or more. V and J are TRBV19 and TRBJ2-1; D remains ambiguous. The V gene lost 1 base and the J gene lost 5 bases, with 12 bases spanning the gap. The CDR3 spans 15 residues. The germline V gene has CDR1 LNHDA and CDR2 SQIVND (reference sequence). CDR3 coding DNA: TGTGCCAGTAGTATAGGGGTCTTAGAACACAATGAGCAGTTCTTC. It codes for CASSIGVLEHNEQFF.

This clonotype has only a few counts. This chain uses TRBV9 with TRBJ1-6; no firm D call. CDR1 and CDR2 (germline): SGDLS, YYNGEE. CDR3 length: 15 residues. V lost 0 bases and J lost 9, with 13 bases in between. CDR3: CASSVDGYGTSPLHF. CDR3 coding DNA: TGTGCCAGCAGCGTAGACGGCTACGGTACTTCACCCCTCCACTTT.

The sample holds many counts of this clonotype. V is TRBV6-6 and J is TRBJ1-6; D is perhaps TRBD1 (6 bases). The CDR3 has 15 amino acids. Germline CDR1 MNHNY, CDR2 SVGAGI (reference sequence). Trimming removed 7 bases from V and 5 bases from J, with 15 bases in between. The CDR3 DNA follows: TGTGCCAGCACTCCCAGAGGGGGGGATAATTCACCCCTCCACTTT. The encoded protein is CASTPRGGDNSPLHF.

Note on this clonotype: The CDR3 does not end in the conserved phenylalanine or tryptophan, so this is likely a read error. The V and J genes are TRBV10-3 and TRBJ2-5, with D hard to call. The V end was cut by 0 bases, the J end by 1 base, with 15 bases between. This CDR3 is 17 amino acids long. Germline V gene sequence: CDR1 ENHRY, CDR2 SYGVKD. In DNA form, the CDR3 reads TGTGCCATCAGTGAGTCGAGTTTGGGCAAAGGCCAAGAGACCCAGTACCTC. It encodes CAISESSLGKGQETQYL.

As DNA, the CDR3 is TGTGCCAGCAGCTTAAAAGGGACGGGCGAGCAGTACTTC. This translates into CASSLKGTGEQYF. The chain employs TRBV7-6 and TRBJ2-7, with D perhaps given as TRBD1 or TRBD2 (5 bases each). Germline V CDR1 and CDR2: SGHVS, FNYEAQ. The germline V and J ends were trimmed by 2 bases and 6 bases, with 11 bases remaining between them. The CDR3 runs to 13 residues.

DNA of the CDR3: TGCGCCAGCAGCTCCCTGACAGGGGGCGGCTACACCTTC. Translated: CASSSLTGGGYTF. J is TRBJ1-2 and V is TRBV5-1, with 10 nucleotides matching TRBD1. The germline V gene has CDR1 SGHRS and CDR2 YFSETQ. The CDR3 contains 13 residues. V lost 3 bases to trimming and J lost 8 bases; unmatched junction nucleotides: 4.

This clonotype was recorded at least ten times. The rearrangement uses TRBV29-1 and TRBJ2-5; TRBD2 might be the D (5 bases). Trimming took off 7 bases at V and 5 bases at J, with 11 bases between the two ends. Germline V gives CDR1 SQVTM, CDR2 ANQGSEA. This CDR3 contains 11 residues. CDR3 protein: CSARTGETQYF. Here the CDR3 DNA reads TGCAGCGCCAGGACGGGGGAGACCCAGTACTTC. Full variable domain (outside the CDR3, taken from reference TRBV29-1 and TRBJ2-5): SAVISQKPSRDICQRGTSLTIQCQVDSQVTMMFWYRQQPGQSLTLIATANQGSEATYESGFVIDKFPISRPNLTFSTLTVSNMSPEDSSIYLCSARTGETQYFGPGTRLLVL.

This clonotype was counted between two and nine times. The chain employs TRBV28 and TRBJ2-2; D is unresolved. V was trimmed by 10 bases and J by 0 bases, leaving 9 bases between them. The CDR3 has 13 amino acids. Germline lookup yields CDR1 MDHEN and CDR2 SYDVKM. The CDR3 sequence is CATKQTNTGELFF. DNA of the CDR3: TGTGCCACCAAACAGACGAACACCGGGGAGCTGTTTTTT.

The V gene is TRBV20-1, the J gene TRBJ1-5, with D unresolved. Trimming cost V 2 bases and J 0 bases, with 2 bases left between them. Per germline, CDR1 DFQATT and CDR2 SNEGSKA (reference sequence). This CDR3 spans 12 amino acids. The CDR3 DNA is TGCAGTGCTAGACATAGCAATCAGCCCCAGCATTTT. It encodes CSARHSNQPQHF.

This clonotype was seen a few times. The V and J genes are TRBV19 and TRBJ2-5; no definite D call. The CDR3 runs to 13 residues. Germline V CDR1 and CDR2: LNHDA, SQIVND (reference sequence). Trimming stripped 3 bases from V and 4 bases from J, with 9 bases between. The CDR3 is CASSMQVLETQYF. CDR3 nucleotide sequence: TGTGCCAGTAGTATGCAAGTCTTAGAGACCCAGTACTTC.

This clonotype was recorded many times. This chain links TRBV2 with TRBJ2-1; TRBD1 agrees at 9 bases. V shed 7 bases, J shed 0 bases, and the junction held 10 bases outside the gene matches. Germline V gene data show CDR1 as SNHLY and CDR2 as FYNNEI. CDR3 length equals 17 residues. The CDR3, as DNA: TGTGCCAGCAAGGTGACAGGGGGTTCGGGCTCCTACAATGAGCAGTTCTTC. This encodes CASKVTGGSGSYNEQFF.

By share, this clonotype counts as medium-sized. The V and J genes are TRBV24-1 and TRBJ2-7; maybe TRBD2 (5 bases). Germline lookup yields CDR1 KGHDR and CDR2 SFDVKD. The CDR3 sequence is 14 residues long. V was pared by 4 bases and J by 4 bases, with 13 bases between. The CDR3 DNA is TGTGCCACCAGTGAATCGGGGTTCCATTACGAGCAGTACTTC. Translation: CATSESGFHYEQYF.

This clonotype was counted between two and nine times. The rearrangement links TRBV2 to TRBJ2-1; TRBD2 matches at 7 bases. The germline V gene encodes CDR1 SNHLY and CDR2 FYNNEI. The CDR3 runs to 20 residues. J was trimmed by 3 bases and V by 1 base; bases with no gene match: 18. CDR3 region: CASSEVVGRGEYTYYNEQFF. The CDR3 DNA follows: TGTGCCAGCAGTGAAGTAGTAGGGAGGGGAGAATATACGTACTACAATGAGCAGTTCTTC.

In its sample, this clonotype was seen a few times. The chain carries TRBV6-2 or TRBV6-3 and TRBJ1-1; TRBD1 matches 9 bases. The V and J ends lost 6 bases and 4 bases, in that order; junction bases with no gene match: 6. Germline loops: CDR1 MNHEY, CDR2 SVGEGT. CDR3 length equals 14 residues. The CDR3 protein is CASRKQGAGTEAFF. Here the CDR3 DNA reads TGTGCCAGCAGAAAACAGGGGGCTGGCACTGAAGCTTTCTTT.

In its sample, this clonotype was seen many times. This sequence joins TRBV12-3 or TRBV12-4 and TRBJ2-7, with a weak D call TRBD2 (6 bases). V lost 3 bases, J lost 8 bases, and 8 bases lay in between. The CDR3 spans 11 residues. DNA for the CDR3: TGTGCCAGCAGTTTCGCGGGACAGCAGTACTTC. As protein: CASSFAGQQYF.